The 2 T cell receptor beta chains given below trace back to one sample, sequenced in a study of beta chain features in type 1 diabetes. Whole-study findings and limits: Shorter TCRB CDR3s, moderately but significantly so, were found in Type 1 diabetes patients in all four CD4+ subsets.

Their recognized antigens are unknown. Every bit of the isolated RNA underwent reverse transcription, so sequencing read expressed TCRB transcripts. Assay: immunoSEQ multiplex PCR; the TCRdb copy retains only in-frame clones and omits some. The data contain around 600,000 clones, 12% of them singletons. What was sequenced was naive CD4+ T cells from blood. These TCRs come from a young man with type 1 diabetes.

This clone was counted between two and nine times. V is TRBV12-5 and J is TRBJ2-7; 8 bases line up with TRBD1. The CDR3 has 15 amino acids. The junction had 6 bases not matched to a gene; V was cut back by 5 bases and J by 0 bases. CDR1 and CDR2 (germline): LGHNT, FRNRAP. In DNA form, the CDR3 reads TGTGCTAGTGGTCCCCGACAGGGGAACTCCTACGAGCAGTACTTC. It yields the protein CASGPRQGNSYEQYF.

The chain uses TRBV7-9 and TRBJ2-1, with 9 bases matching TRBD2. Losses at the gene ends were 11 bases for V and 5 bases for J; bases not matched to a gene: 7. Germline assignment: CDR1 SEHNR and CDR2 FQNEAQ (reference sequence). The CDR3 sequence is 13 residues long. CDR3 protein: CAGATSGNNEQFF. CDR3 bases: TGTGCCGGGGCGACTAGCGGAAACAATGAGCAGTTCTTC. Filled out from reference TRBV7-9 and TRBJ2-1, the complete variable domain reads DTGVSQNPRHKITKRGQNVTFRCDPISEHNRLYWYRQTLGQGPEFLTYFQNEAQLEKSRLLSDRFSAERPKGSFSTLEIQRTEQGDSAMYLCAGATSGNNEQFFGPGTRLTVL.